This paragraph reports one TCR beta chain. This CDR3 has 13 amino acids. CDR1 and CDR2 from the germline V gene are SNHLY and FYNNEI. Trimming stripped 2 bases from V and 2 bases from J, with 6 bases between. The sample comes from a study of OX40 agonist ivuxolimab in advanced cancers. Sequencing was performed with immunoSEQ multiplex PCR; in TCRdb, only in-frame clones are kept and a portion is missing. The table shows approximately 57,000 clones, with 75% to 85% occurring only once. The receptor comes from an adult with an advanced solid tumor such as melanoma, head and neck, liver or kidney cancer. The chain uses TRBV2 and TRBJ1-1; no reliable D call. The starting material was CD4+ or CD8+ T cells sorted from blood, obtained in a trial of the OX40 agonist ivuxolimab. Here the CDR3 reads CASSEIYNTEAFF. The CDR3 coding sequence is TGTGCCAGCAGTGAAATCTATAACACTGAAGCTTTCTTT.